These 2 T cell receptor beta chains were sequenced from one sample in a study of CD8+ T cells in alopecia areata. Investigators isolated RNA and reverse transcribed it into cDNA to act as the sequencing template. TCRdb keeps only in-frame clones here, not all; method: immunoSEQ multiplex PCR. Counted here are 110,000 or so clones, less than 70% occurring once; the ten biggest clones make up about 3%. The sample was CD4+ T cells sorted from blood. These receptors all stem from a human donor in good health.

This chain joins TRBV2 and TRBJ1-5; a weak D match, TRBD1 (5 bases). V was pared by 2 bases and J by 0 bases, with 5 bases between. Germline CDR1 is SNHLY and CDR2 is FYNNEI. The CDR3 extends over 14 amino acids. The CDR3 reads CASSERGSNQPQHF. Here the CDR3 DNA reads TGTGCCAGCAGTGAAAGGGGTAGCAATCAGCCCCAGCATTTT. Together with reference TRBV2 and TRBJ1-5, the CDR3 gives the full variable domain: EPEVTQTPSHQVTQMGQEVILRCVPISNHLYFYWYRQILGQKVEFLVSFYNNEISEKSEIFDDQFSVERPDGSNFTLKIRSTKLEDSAMYFCASSERGSNQPQHFGDGTRLSIL.

The genes are TRBV6-1 and TRBJ1-5; 11 bases are a match to TRBD1. Unmatched junction bases numbered 3, after V lost 6 bases and J lost 5 bases. Germline V gives CDR1 MNHNS, CDR2 SASEGT. The CDR3 is 14 amino acids. CDR3 protein: CASRRDRGDQPQHF. The CDR3 coding sequence is TGTGCCAGCAGACGGGACAGGGGGGATCAGCCCCAGCATTTT.